This is a list of T cell receptor beta chains from one sample in a study of CD8 T cells in Susac syndrome. TCRdb redid the calling of the immunoSEQ multiplex PCR reads with MiXCR, one entry per CDR3 protein. Here the sample spans about 76,000 distinct CDR3 sequences, approximately 93% being singletons. Material: CD8+ T cells from PBMCs. Receptors were obtained from a human donor with Susac syndrome. Both conserved end residues are part of each CDR3. The D gene is left open where the match is weak. A clone size is listed for some rows: how often the clone was seen (once, few, many), or a class if it is expanded.

clone size	V gene	D gene	J gene	CDR3 DNA	CDR3 protein
once	TRBV5-4	TRBD2	TRBJ2-7	TGTGCCAGCAGCTTCGAAGCGGGACTGCGCTACGAGCAGTACTTC	CASSFEAGLRYEQYF
.	TRBV29-1	.	TRBJ2-7	TGCAGCGTTGTGGTTAGGCAGTACGAGCAGTACTTC	CSVVVRQYEQYF
.	TRBV18	TRBD1	TRBJ1-4	TGTGCCAGCTCACCCTCACAGGGGACGTCAGATGAAAAACTGTTTTTT	CASSPSQGTSDEKLFF
.	TRBV4-2	TRBD1	TRBJ2-1	TGTGCCAGCAGCCAAGGGTCGTCACAGGGGGTAGGTGAGCAGTTCTTC	CASSQGSSQGVGEQFF
.	TRBV6-4	.	TRBJ2-3	TGTGCCAGCAGCGCGGTGGGGCGCGGCACGCAGTATTTT	CASSAVGRGTQYF
.	TRBV4-2	TRBD2	TRBJ2-1	TGTGCCAGCAGCCAAGATTCAGTGGCTAGCGGGCCCAATGAGCAGTTCTTC	CASSQDSVASGPNEQFF
.	TRBV15	.	TRBJ2-7	TGTGCCACCAGCAGAGGTCCCGGGGCGGGGACCAGCTCCTACGAGCAGTACTTC	CATSRGPGAGTSSYEQYF
once	TRBV7-9	.	TRBJ2-5	TGTGCCAGCAGCCCCTATCAAGAGACCCAGTACTTC	CASSPYQETQYF
.	TRBV12-3/TRBV12-4	.	TRBJ1-1	TGTGCCAGCAGTTTTGTGGGGAACACTGAAGCTTTCTTT	CASSFVGNTEAFF
.	TRBV30	.	TRBJ1-1	TGTGCCTTGCACGTTCGGACTGAAGCTTTCTTT	CALHVRTEAFF
.	TRBV5-6	TRBD1	TRBJ2-1	TGTGCCAGCAGCAAACGGACAGGGCTCCCTGGGGATGAGCAGTTCTTC	CASSKRTGLPGDEQFF
.	TRBV9	.	TRBJ1-1	TGTGCCAGCAGCGTATCGGTGAACACTGAAGCTTTCTTT	CASSVSVNTEAFF
once	TRBV15	.	TRBJ2-1	TGTGCCACCAGCAGAGATTCTATAGAGCAGTTCTTC	CATSRDSIEQFF
.	TRBV5-6	.	TRBJ1-1	TGTGCCAGCAGCTCGGGACCGAGCAGGGCTTTCTTT	CASSSGPSRAFF
once	TRBV20-1	TRBD2	TRBJ2-3	TGCAGTGCTCGGGTGAGCACTAGCGATCCAGATACGCAGTATTTT	CSARVSTSDPDTQYF
.	TRBV30	.	TRBJ2-3	TGTGCCTGGAACTCGAGGACAGATACGCAGTATTTT	CAWNSRTDTQYF
.	TRBV7-6	.	TRBJ2-5	TGTGCCAGCAGCTTATCCCAGGGTTCGGAGACCCAGTACTTC	CASSLSQGSETQYF
once	TRBV27	TRBD1	TRBJ2-1	TGTGCCAGCAGCTCTCCGGGACAGATACATGAGCAGTTCTTC	CASSSPGQIHEQFF
few	TRBV4-1	.	TRBJ2-6	TGCGCCAGCAGCCAAGGCGACCGCTCTGGGGCCAACGTCCTGACTTTC	CASSQGDRSGANVLTF
.	TRBV29-1	.	TRBJ2-2	TGCAGCGTTCGCCAATTCGACACCGGGGAGCTGTTTTTT	CSVRQFDTGELFF
once	TRBV7-9	.	TRBJ1-1	TGTGCCAGCAGCTTAGGCCCAGGGATGGGCACTGAAGCTTTCTTT	CASSLGPGMGTEAFF
.	TRBV27	.	TRBJ1-5	TGTGCCAGCAGTCGCCGTTGGGGTGGGAGCAATCAGCCCCAGCATTTT	CASSRRWGGSNQPQHF
.	TRBV11-3	.	TRBJ1-3	TGTGCCAGCAGCCCCGGGGGTCCTGGAAACACCATATATTTT	CASSPGGPGNTIYF
.	TRBV6-2/TRBV6-3	.	TRBJ1-1	TGTGCCAGCAGTTATCGGGCGGGTGAAGCTTTCTTT	CASSYRAGEAFF
.	TRBV30	.	TRBJ1-1	TGTGCCTGGAGTCTCCAGGCGAACACTGAAGCTTTCTTT	CAWSLQANTEAFF
.	TRBV20-1	.	TRBJ1-1	TGCAGTGCTAGAAGGGGTATGAACACTGAAGCTTTCTTT	CSARRGMNTEAFF
.	TRBV30	.	TRBJ1-2	TGTGCCTGGAGTCTCACACAGGGAAGGGTCAACTATGGCTACACCTTC	CAWSLTQGRVNYGYTF
.	TRBV12-3/TRBV12-4	.	TRBJ2-6	TGTGCCAGCAGTGGGGACCTCAACCTCTTCTCTGGGGCCAACGTCCTGACTTTC	CASSGDLNLFSGANVLTF
.	TRBV7-9	.	TRBJ1-2	TGTGCCAGCCAACGGACACCGATCTATGGCTACACCTTC	CASQRTPIYGYTF
once	TRBV4-3	.	TRBJ2-1	TGCGCCAGCAGCCCCCCGCGAAACACCAATGAGCAGTTCTTC	CASSPPRNTNEQFF
.	TRBV24-1	.	TRBJ2-3	TGTGCCACCAGTGACCCCACCGGGACCAACACAGATACGCAGTATTTT	CATSDPTGTNTDTQYF
.	TRBV28	.	TRBJ2-1	TGTGCCAGCACCCCTGAGGCGTACTACAATGAGCAGTTCTTC	CASTPEAYYNEQFF
.	TRBV7-9	.	TRBJ1-1	TGTGCCAGCAGCTTTCCGGGGAACACTGAAGCTTTCTTT	CASSFPGNTEAFF
once	TRBV27	.	TRBJ2-1	TGTGCCAGCAGTTTTGGAGGGGTCCCCAATGAGCAGTTCTTC	CASSFGGVPNEQFF
few	TRBV4-1	TRBD2	TRBJ2-3	TGCGCCAGCAGCCAGCAATTAGCGGGGCCCTCCACAGATACGCAGTATTTT	CASSQQLAGPSTDTQYF
.	TRBV2	.	TRBJ2-7	TGTGCCAGCAGTGAAGGGACCGGAAGCTCCTACGAGCAGTACTTC	CASSEGTGSSYEQYF
.	TRBV29-1	TRBD1	TRBJ1-2	TGCAGCGTTGAAAGGCAGGGGGCGTATGGCTACACCTTC	CSVERQGAYGYTF
.	TRBV6-2/TRBV6-3	TRBD1	TRBJ2-1	TGTGCCAGCACGACAGGGGGATCCTACAATGAGCAGTTCTTC	CASTTGGSYNEQFF
.	TRBV28	TRBD2	TRBJ2-7	TGTGCCAGCAGTTTAGGGGGAGGGCCGCAAGAGCAGTACTTC	CASSLGGGPQEQYF
.	TRBV28	TRBD2	TRBJ2-7	TGTGCCAGCAGGCCGGGACTAGCGGGAGGTCCTTACGAGCAGTACTTC	CASRPGLAGGPYEQYF
.	TRBV2	TRBD2	TRBJ2-2	TGTGCCAGCACGCTTGAGGGAGGGCCAACCGGGGAGCTGTTTTTT	CASTLEGGPTGELFF
.	TRBV24-1	.	TRBJ1-5	TGTGCCACCAGCCCCAGTGGGAGTCAGCCCCAGCATTTT	CATSPSGSQPQHF
.	TRBV30	.	TRBJ2-1	TGTGCCTGGAGCCCTCCAGACAGGGGGCTAGCGGGAGGCAATGAGCAGTTCTTC	CAWSPPDRGLAGGNEQFF
.	TRBV2	TRBD1	TRBJ1-4	TGTGCCAGCTGGGACAGCGAACTGTTTTTT	CASWDSELFF
once	TRBV7-2	.	TRBJ1-2	TGTGCCAGCAGCTTAGAGGGTGGGGGGCTTGCCTATGGCTACACCTTC	CASSLEGGGLAYGYTF
.	TRBV12-3/TRBV12-4	.	TRBJ1-5	TGTGCCAGTAGGGAAGACAATCAGCCCCAGCATTTT	CASREDNQPQHF
.	TRBV6-2/TRBV6-3	.	TRBJ1-1	TGTGCCAGCAGTCCTAATGGGAGGACTGAAGCTTTCTTT	CASSPNGRTEAFF
.	TRBV19	.	TRBJ2-1	TGTGCCAGTAGTATACTTTCGGCAGACAATGAGCAGTTCTTC	CASSILSADNEQFF
.	TRBV5-1	TRBD2	TRBJ2-1	TGCGCCAGCAGCTTGCAGGCGGGGGGAAGCTCCTACAATGAGCAGTTCTTC	CASSLQAGGSSYNEQFF
once	TRBV6-2/TRBV6-3	.	TRBJ1-1	TGTGCCAGCAGTTACTCTCGGTTCTCCATGAACACTGAAGCTTTCTTT	CASSYSRFSMNTEAFF